This T cell receptor beta chain is drawn from a study of blood T cell repertoires in COVID-19. Study context: Both acute and convalescent COVID-19 samples were obtained from the United States, Italy and Spain. T cells, B-cell-depleted T cells, or PBMCs provided the cDNA or gDNA that served as material.

TCRdb keeps only in-frame clones here, not all; method: immunoSEQ multiplex PCR. The sample has approximately 260,000 clones; about 80% are singletons. This CDR3 is built from 16 residues. Trimming at V came to 0 bases and at J to 2 bases, leaving 7 bases not matched to a gene. Per the germline V gene, CDR1 is SGHRS and CDR2 is YFSETQ. The sample was peripheral blood. The V call is TRBV5-1, the J call TRBJ2-7; TRBD1 aligns across 8 bases. This receptor was identified in a woman older than 75 with active or convalescent COVID-19. In DNA, the CDR3 is TGCGCCAGCAGCTTGGTAACAGGGGGTACGACCTACGAGCAGTACTTC. Translation: CASSLVTGGTTYEQYF.